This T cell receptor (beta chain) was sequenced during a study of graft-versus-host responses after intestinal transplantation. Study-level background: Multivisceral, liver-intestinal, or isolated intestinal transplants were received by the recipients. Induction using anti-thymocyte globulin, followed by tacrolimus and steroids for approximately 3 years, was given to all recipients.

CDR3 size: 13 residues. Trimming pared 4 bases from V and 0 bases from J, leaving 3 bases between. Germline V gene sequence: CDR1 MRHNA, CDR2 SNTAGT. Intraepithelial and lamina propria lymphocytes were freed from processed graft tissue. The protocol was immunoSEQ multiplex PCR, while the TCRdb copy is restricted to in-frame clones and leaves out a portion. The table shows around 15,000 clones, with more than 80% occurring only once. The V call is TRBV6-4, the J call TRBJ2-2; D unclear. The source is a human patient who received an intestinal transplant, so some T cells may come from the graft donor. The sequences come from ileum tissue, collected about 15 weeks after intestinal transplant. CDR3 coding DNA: TGTGCCAGCAGTGCGTCGAACACCGGGGAGCTGTTTTTT. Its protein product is CASSASNTGELFF.